Presented here are 26 T cell receptor beta chains from one specimen sequenced in a study of identical twins. TCRdb called the 5' RACE reads again in MiXCR, with one record for every CDR3 protein. In the table there are under 400,000 distinct CDR3 sequences, roughly 9% of which are singletons. The sequencing sample was made of naive T cells sorted from blood. Receptors were obtained from a woman in her forties or fifties in good health.

CDR3 DNA: TGCAGTGCTCAGGACAGGCCGGACGAGCAGTACTTC. Translated: CSAQDRPDEQYF. This chain uses TRBV20-1 with TRBJ2-7; TRBD1 agrees at 7 bases. Germline CDR1 and CDR2: DFQATT and SNEGSKA (reference sequence). The V and J ends lost 5 bases and 5 bases, in that order; junction bases with no gene match: 6. There are 12 residues in the CDR3.

Only a few counts were recorded for this clonotype. This CDR3 is CASSSRPPSPYEQYF. The CDR3, as DNA: TGTGCCAGCAGCTCCCGCCCTCCTAGTCCCTACGAGCAGTACTTC. The V call is TRBV7-8, the J call TRBJ2-7, with D unresolved. Germline V gene data show CDR1 as SGHVS and CDR2 as FQNEAQ. CDR3 length: 15 amino acids. The germline V and J ends were trimmed by 4 bases and 2 bases, with 15 bases remaining between them.

The V call is TRBV4-1, the J call TRBJ2-6, with TRBD1 matching over 10 bases. The CDR3 has 19 residues. Per the germline V gene, CDR1 is MGHRA and CDR2 is YSYEKL. V trimming: 3 bases; J trimming: 0 bases; junction bases outside the gene matches: 8. CDR3 amino acids: CASSHPGQGTPSGANVLTF. DNA of the CDR3: TGCGCCAGCAGCCATCCGGGACAGGGGACTCCCTCTGGGGCCAACGTCCTGACTTTC.

This clonotype showed up many times. The chain recombines TRBV12-3 or TRBV12-4 with TRBJ2-1; 9 bases are shared with TRBD2. Germline trimming cut 7 bases from V and 7 bases from J; bases unmatched to any gene: 23. There are 19 residues in the CDR3. The CDR3 sequence is CASNPGGQPHLAGENEQFF. The CDR3 coding sequence is TGTGCCAGCAATCCGGGGGGTCAACCCCACTTAGCGGGAGAAAATGAGCAGTTCTTC.

The V gene is TRBV12-3 or TRBV12-4, the J gene TRBJ1-5, with D unresolved. The length of the CDR3 is 15 residues. V was shortened by 3 bases and J by 4 bases, with 13 bases between the two germline ends. CDR3 residues: CASSLRSPVNQPQHF. CDR3 coding DNA: TGTGCCAGCAGTTTGAGGTCCCCGGTAAATCAGCCCCAGCATTTT.

This clonotype has more than one count but fewer than ten. The V gene is TRBV20-1, the J gene TRBJ2-7; TRBD2 is a possible D gene (5 bases). Per germline, CDR1 DFQATT and CDR2 SNEGSKA (reference sequence). The V and J ends lost 3 bases and 6 bases respectively, with 15 bases between them. This CDR3 is 13 amino acids long. The CDR3 DNA follows: TGCAGTGCTAGGGACGGACTTATGGGCGAGCAGTACGTC. This gives the protein CSARDGLMGEQYV.

The CDR3 is CASKGIGGTEAFF. In DNA, the CDR3 is TGTGCCAGCAAAGGAATAGGTGGCACTGAAGCTTTCTTT. The rearrangement joins TRBV25-1 to TRBJ1-1, with D uncertain. V lost 7 bases and J 4 bases, leaving 13 bases between the germline ends. The germline V gene has CDR1 MGHDK and CDR2 SYGVNS. The CDR3 is made up of 13 amino acids. Complete variable domain (other parts from reference TRBV25-1 and TRBJ1-1): EADIYQTPRYLVIGTGKKITLECSQTMGHDKMYWYQQDPGMELHLIHYSYGVNSTEKGDLSSESTVSRIRTEHFPLTLESARPSHTSQYLCASKGIGGTEAFFGQGTRLTVV.

This clonotype was found many times. The junction differs from germline at one of its ends, possibly a read error. The chain combines TRBV29-1 with TRBJ2-1; no definite D call. The CDR3 consists of 10 residues. Looked up from germline, CDR1 is SQVTM and CDR2 is ANQGSEA. This CDR3 reads CSAEGNEQFF. The DNA of the CDR3 is TGCAGCGCTGAAGGCAATGAGCAGTTCTTC.

This clonotype was counted at least ten times. The V call is TRBV5-5, the J call TRBJ1-2, with D perhaps matching TRBD1 (6 bases). CDR1 is SGHKS, CDR2 YYEKEE, per germline (reference sequence). This CDR3 is 15 amino acids long. V was shortened by 5 bases and J by 4 bases, with 18 bases between the two germline ends. CDR3 sequence: CASRFTGSSIYGYTF. The CDR3 bases are TGTGCCAGCAGGTTTACAGGGAGTTCGATCTATGGCTACACCTTC.

This clonotype was detected a few times. DNA for the CDR3: TGTGCCAGCAGCTCGGTCTTGGACAGGGCCGACGAGCAGTACTTC. This gives the protein CASSSVLDRADEQYF. V is TRBV14 and J is TRBJ2-7; 8 nucleotides match TRBD1. The CDR3 is 15 amino acids. V shed 5 bases and J 5 bases; nucleotides not matched to a gene: 11. The germline gives CDR1 SGHDN, CDR2 FVKESK.

This clonotype was picked up a small number of times. This chain uses TRBV3-1 with TRBJ2-1, with TRBD2 identical over 8 bases. CDR1 is LGHDT and CDR2 is YNNKEL in the germline V gene (reference sequence). There are 17 residues in the CDR3. Trimming at V came to 1 base and at J to 5 bases, leaving 10 bases not matched to a gene. CDR3 in DNA: TGTGCCAGCAGCCAAGGTGGACTAGCTTTTGGGGACAATGAGCAGTTCTTC. Protein: CASSQGGLAFGDNEQFF.

CDR3 residues: CASSVTHDSGANVLTF. The CDR3 DNA reads as TGTGCCAGCAGCGTTACACATGACTCTGGGGCCAACGTCCTGACTTTC. The chain employs TRBV9 and TRBJ2-6; D not certain. Looked up from germline, CDR1 is SGDLS and CDR2 is YYNGEE. The CDR3 sequence is 16 residues long. V lost 2 bases to trimming and J lost 0 bases, with 9 bases between them.

This clonotype was detected ten times or more. This chain links TRBV5-6 with TRBJ1-5; D not resolved. Deletions cut 4 bases from V and 3 bases from J, with 8 bases between. The CDR3 length is 13 residues. From germline, CDR1 is SGHDT and CDR2 YYEEEE. DNA for the CDR3: TGTGCCAGCAGCCCTCGACCCAATCAGCCCCAGCATTTT. It translates to CASSPRPNQPQHF.

This clonotype was observed a handful of times. The DNA of the CDR3 is TGCAGTTGTTTAGCGGGAATTTTCTACAATGAGCAGTTCTTC. Protein sequence: CSCLAGIFYNEQFF. The V call is TRBV20-1, the J call TRBJ2-1; 8 bases are a match to TRBD2. Germline CDR1 reads DFQATT; CDR2 reads SNEGSKA (reference sequence). J lost 3 bases, V lost 8 bases, and 9 bases had no gene match. The CDR3 contains 14 residues.

This clonotype was seen more than once but under ten times. This rearrangement joins TRBV27 to TRBJ2-7, with 9 bases aligning to TRBD1. Germline lookup yields CDR1 MNHEY and CDR2 SMNVEV (reference sequence). Losses at the gene ends were 4 bases for V and 3 bases for J; bases not matched to a gene: 7. This CDR3 spans 15 amino acids. The CDR3 reads CASSSYRGQVYEQYF. DNA of the CDR3: TGTGCCAGCAGTTCCTACAGGGGGCAGGTCTACGAGCAGTACTTC.

The chain links TRBV27 to TRBJ2-1, with D possibly being TRBD1 or TRBD2 (5 bases each). This CDR3 comprises 16 residues. V lost 3 bases, J lost 0 bases, and 12 bases lay in between. CDR1 is MNHEY and CDR2 is SMNVEV in the germline V gene (reference sequence). The CDR3 region is CASSFSGAGSYNEQFF. The CDR3 nucleotides read TGTGCCAGCAGTTTTTCCGGGGCAGGCTCCTACAATGAGCAGTTCTTC.

The chain has TRBV7-9 and TRBJ2-3, with D perhaps matching TRBD1 (6 bases). V was pared by 5 bases and J by 2 bases, with 14 bases between. In germline, CDR1 is SEHNR, CDR2 FQNEAQ (reference sequence). This CDR3 region has 15 residues. CDR3 sequence (DNA): TGTGCCAGCAGCGTATTGACAGGAGCCACAGATACGCAGTATTTT. Translating gives CASSVLTGATDTQYF.

This clonotype was picked up many times. CDR3 nucleotides: TGTGCCAGCAGACGGGGTGAAAAACTGTTTTTT. It specifies CASRRGEKLFF. V usage is TRBV27 and J usage is TRBJ1-4; no reliable D call. Germline values: CDR1 MNHEY, CDR2 SMNVEV (reference sequence). The CDR3 spans 11 residues. V was trimmed by 6 bases and J by 7 bases, leaving 6 bases between them.

The chain is built from TRBV20-1 and TRBJ2-2; possibly TRBD2 for D (6 bases). There are 15 residues in the CDR3. The germline V gene encodes CDR1 DFQATT and CDR2 SNEGSKA (reference sequence). Between the trimmed V and J ends, which lost 4 bases and 4 bases, there was a span of 16 bases. The CDR3 reads CSAIPLASLTGELFF. CDR3 DNA: TGCAGTGCTATACCCCTAGCGTCCCTCACCGGGGAGCTGTTTTTT.

This clonotype was counted a few times. The J gene is TRBJ2-2, the V gene TRBV12-3 or TRBV12-4; no clear D gene. Trimming removed 2 bases from V and 1 base from J, with 8 bases in between. This CDR3 is built from 15 residues. The CDR3 DNA sequence: TGTGCCAGCAGTTTAACGGGCCGGAACACCGGGGAGCTGTTTTTT. Its translation: CASSLTGRNTGELFF.

The sample holds a few counts of this clonotype. The CDR3 protein is CSVETPGINEQFF. CDR3 sequence (DNA): TGCAGCGTTGAAACGCCCGGAATAAATGAGCAGTTCTTC. V gene TRBV29-1 combines with J gene TRBJ2-1, with no clear D. Trimming took off 2 bases at V and 7 bases at J, with 12 bases between the two ends. Germline V gives CDR1 SQVTM, CDR2 ANQGSEA. The CDR3 sequence is 13 residues long.

This clonotype turned up a few times. CDR3 bases: TGTGCCAGTAGTGTTACCGGGACAGTCGACACCGGGGAGCTGTTTTTT. Amino acids: CASSVTGTVDTGELFF. This sequence joins TRBV19 and TRBJ2-2; 7 nucleotides line up with TRBD1. The CDR3 is 16 amino acids. V was pared by 5 bases and J by 3 bases, with 9 bases of the junction left unmatched. Germline-derived CDR1 and CDR2 are LNHDA and SQIVND (reference sequence). Filled out from reference TRBV19 and TRBJ2-2, the complete variable domain reads DGGITQSPKYLFRKEGQNVTLSCEQNLNHDAMYWYRQDPGQGLRLIYYSQIVNDFQKGDIAEGYSVSREKKESFPLTVTSAQKNPTAFYLCASSVTGTVDTGELFFGEGSRLTVL.

The chain combines TRBV20-1 with TRBJ2-7, with 8 bases fitting TRBD1. Germline trimming cut 1 base from V and 2 bases from J; bases unmatched to any gene: 7. Per the germline V gene, CDR1 is DFQATT and CDR2 is SNEGSKA (reference sequence). The CDR3 consists of 15 residues. The CDR3 loop reads CSARVTGTGAYEQYF. Here the CDR3 DNA reads TGCAGTGCTAGAGTTACCGGGACAGGAGCCTACGAGCAGTACTTC.

In the case of this clonotype: A much larger clonotype is one base distant, so this may be a read error. J is TRBJ2-5 and V is TRBV29-1; D is perhaps TRBD1 or TRBD2 (5 bases each). Germline CDR1 and CDR2: SQVTM and ANQGSEA. The CDR3 is 11 residues long. CDR3 nucleotide sequence: TGCAGCGTTGGTGGGGGAGAGACCCAGCACTTC. Translation gives CSVGGGETQHF.

V and J are TRBV6-5 and TRBJ1-2, with a weak D call TRBD1 (5 bases). This CDR3 spans 13 amino acids. The germline V gene encodes CDR1 MNHEY and CDR2 SVGAGI. The V gene lost 6 bases and the J gene lost 4 bases, with 12 bases spanning the gap. The CDR3: CASSLGRFYGYTF. CDR3 nucleotides: TGTGCCAGCAGCTTGGGACGGTTCTATGGCTACACCTTC.

Ten or more counts support this clonotype. This chain connects TRBV12-3 or TRBV12-4 to TRBJ2-1; D possibly corresponds to TRBD2 (6 bases). This CDR3 comprises 15 residues. V shed 6 bases and J shed 1 base, with 13 bases lying between them. The CDR3 spells CASRNQGGSYNEQFF. The DNA of the CDR3 is TGTGCCAGCAGAAATCAGGGAGGTTCCTACAATGAGCAGTTCTTC.